This T cell receptor (beta chain) was recovered during a study of T cell repertoires in cytomegalovirus infection. Background on the study: Indications came from public TCR beta signatures; they pointed to CMV infection and to a matching HLA type.

The CDR3 extends over 15 amino acids. CDR1 MDHEN and CDR2 SYDVKM come from the germline V gene. V lost 2 bases to trimming and J lost 1 base, with 11 bases between them. TCRdb redid the calling of the reads with MiXCR, one entry per CDR3 protein. The sample holds under 800,000 distinct CDR3 sequences, 24% seen once. As concerns this clonotype: Its antigen is not known.

Broader study findings: Identification of carriers of CMV plus the relevant HLA was achieved through cumulative public TCR beta family frequency. CMV-specific TCR beta clonotypes restricted by HLA-C were the ones dominating the ex vivo response.

The V gene is TRBV28, the J gene TRBJ1-1; TRBD1 might be the D (5 bases). This receptor was taken from a human donor in good health (CMV status not recorded). Some clones in this sample may be carry-over from other donors' samples. Sample: CD8+ T cells from PBMCs. CDR3 DNA: TGTGCCAGCAGTTTAGAACAGGAGACGAACACTGAAGCTTTCTTT. This translates into CASSLEQETNTEAFF.